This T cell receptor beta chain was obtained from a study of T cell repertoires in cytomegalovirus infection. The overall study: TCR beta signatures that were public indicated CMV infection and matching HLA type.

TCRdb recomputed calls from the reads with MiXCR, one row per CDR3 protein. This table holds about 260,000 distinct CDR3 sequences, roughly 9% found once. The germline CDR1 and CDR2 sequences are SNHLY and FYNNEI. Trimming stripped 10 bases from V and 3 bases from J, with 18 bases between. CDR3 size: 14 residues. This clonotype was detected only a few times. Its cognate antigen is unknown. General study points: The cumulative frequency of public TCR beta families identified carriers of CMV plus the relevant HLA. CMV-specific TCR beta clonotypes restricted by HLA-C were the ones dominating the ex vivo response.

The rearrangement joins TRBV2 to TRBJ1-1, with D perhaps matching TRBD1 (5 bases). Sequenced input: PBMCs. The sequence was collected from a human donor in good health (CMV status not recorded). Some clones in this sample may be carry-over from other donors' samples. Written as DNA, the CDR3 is TGTGCCAACGACTCCGGGACCACGGACACTGAAGCTTTCTTT. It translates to CANDSGTTDTEAFF.